This entry describes one T cell receptor (beta chain). Its antigen is not identified. Given a much more abundant clone one base away, this may be a read error. Universal primer sites and UMIs were introduced during 5'RACE template-switching synthesis of TCR cDNA. One entry per CDR3 protein results from TCRdb running MiXCR on the 5' RACE reads. In the table there are some 70,000 distinct CDR3 sequences, approximately 7% of which are singletons. These data belong to a study of T cells after yellow fever vaccination. Study outcomes and limitations: Clones from primary vaccination mostly reappeared after the booster (around 97% CD4, around 90% CD8). CD4 and CD8 compartments shared a small share of clonotypes. The secondary response was weaker but peaked faster, day 5 versus 15.

V dropped 4 bases and J dropped 8 bases, with 12 bases sitting between them. The CDR3 is 13 residues long. Sequences were derived from CD8+ T cells sorted from PBMCs, sampled around 45 days after the first yellow fever vaccination. This sequence joins TRBV12-3 or TRBV12-4 and TRBJ2-1; D unclear. The source is a man younger than 30 who received the YFV17D yellow fever vaccine. The CDR3 DNA reads as TGTGCCAGCAGTTCTAACACGGGCGATGAGCAGTTCTTC. Its protein is CASSSNTGDEQFF.